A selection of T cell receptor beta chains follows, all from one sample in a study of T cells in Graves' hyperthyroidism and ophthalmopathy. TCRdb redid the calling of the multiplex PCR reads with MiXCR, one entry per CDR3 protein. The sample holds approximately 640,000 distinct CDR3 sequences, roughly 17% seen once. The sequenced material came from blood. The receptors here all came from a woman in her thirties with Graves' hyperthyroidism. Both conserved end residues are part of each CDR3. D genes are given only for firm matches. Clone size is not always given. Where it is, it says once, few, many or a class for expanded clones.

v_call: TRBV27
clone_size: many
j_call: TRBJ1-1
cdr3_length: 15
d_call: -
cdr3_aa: CASIDTGLRATEAFF
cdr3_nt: TGTGCCAGCATCGACACAGGGCTCCGGGCCACTGAAGCTTTCTTT

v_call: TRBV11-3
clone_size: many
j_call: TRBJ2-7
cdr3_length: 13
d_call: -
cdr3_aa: CASSFASSVEQYF
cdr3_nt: TGTGCCAGCAGCTTTGCCTCTAGCGTCGAGCAGTACTTC

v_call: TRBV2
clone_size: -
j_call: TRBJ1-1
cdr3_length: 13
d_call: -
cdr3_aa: CANSNEKNTEAFF
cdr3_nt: TGTGCCAACAGTAATGAAAAGAACACTGAAGCTTTCTTT

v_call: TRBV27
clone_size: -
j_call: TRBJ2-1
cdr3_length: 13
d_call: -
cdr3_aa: CASSPTRTGEQFF
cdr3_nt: TGTGCCAGCAGTCCTACTAGAACCGGGGAGCAGTTCTTC

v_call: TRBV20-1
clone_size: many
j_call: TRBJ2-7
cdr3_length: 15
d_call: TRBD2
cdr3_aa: CSAHQGLAGVYEQYF
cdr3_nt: TGCAGTGCTCACCAGGGACTAGCGGGAGTCTACGAGCAGTACTTC

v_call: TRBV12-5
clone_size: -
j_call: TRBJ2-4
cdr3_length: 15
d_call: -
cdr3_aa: CASVPGEEAKNIQYF
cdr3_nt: TGTGCTAGTGTCCCAGGGGAGGAGGCCAAAAACATTCAGTACTTC

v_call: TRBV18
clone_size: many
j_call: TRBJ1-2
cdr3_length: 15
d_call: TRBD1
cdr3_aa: CASSPRDRDNYGYTF
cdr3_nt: TGTGCCAGCTCACCCAGGGACAGGGACAACTATGGCTACACCTTC

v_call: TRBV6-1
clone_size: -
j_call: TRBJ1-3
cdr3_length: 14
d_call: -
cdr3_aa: CASKTGHSGNTIYF
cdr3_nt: TGTGCCAGCAAAACTGGACACTCTGGAAACACCATATATTTT

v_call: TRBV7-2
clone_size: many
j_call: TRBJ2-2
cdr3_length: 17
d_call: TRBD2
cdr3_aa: CASSPPTSGIGAGELFF
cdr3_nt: TGTGCCAGCAGCCCTCCTACTAGCGGGATTGGGGCCGGGGAGCTGTTTTTT

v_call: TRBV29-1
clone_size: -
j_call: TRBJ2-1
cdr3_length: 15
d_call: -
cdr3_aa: CSVDWDWGSYNEQFF
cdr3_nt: TGCAGCGTTGATTGGGACTGGGGCTCCTACAATGAGCAGTTCTTC

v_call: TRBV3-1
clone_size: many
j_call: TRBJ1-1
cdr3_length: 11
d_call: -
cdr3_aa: CASSQRQAAFF
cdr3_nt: TGTGCCAGCAGCCAACGACAGGCGGCTTTCTTT

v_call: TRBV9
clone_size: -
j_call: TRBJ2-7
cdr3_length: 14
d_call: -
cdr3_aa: CASSKGTVSYEQYF
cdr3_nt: TGTGCCAGCAGCAAAGGGACCGTCTCCTACGAGCAGTACTTC

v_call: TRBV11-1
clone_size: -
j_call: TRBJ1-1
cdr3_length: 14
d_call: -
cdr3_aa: CASSPNLDNTEAFF
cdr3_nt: TGTGCCAGCAGCCCTAATCTGGATAACACTGAAGCTTTCTTT

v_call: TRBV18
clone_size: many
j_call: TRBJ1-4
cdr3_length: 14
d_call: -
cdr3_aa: CASSRRGRDEKLFF
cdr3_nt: TGTGCCAGCTCACGGAGGGGCAGGGATGAAAAACTGTTTTTT

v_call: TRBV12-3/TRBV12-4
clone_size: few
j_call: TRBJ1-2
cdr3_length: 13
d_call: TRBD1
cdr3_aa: CASTLGQFYGYTF
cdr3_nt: TGTGCCAGCACCCTGGGACAGTTCTATGGCTACACCTTC

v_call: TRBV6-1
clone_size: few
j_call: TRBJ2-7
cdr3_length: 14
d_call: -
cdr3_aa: CASSEGLGAYEQYF
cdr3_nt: TGTGCCAGCAGTGAAGGACTAGGGGCGTACGAGCAGTACTTC

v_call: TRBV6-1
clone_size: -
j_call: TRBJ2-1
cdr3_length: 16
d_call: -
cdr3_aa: CASSDSFRSSYNEQFF
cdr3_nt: TGTGCCAGCAGTGACTCCTTCAGGAGCTCCTACAATGAGCAGTTCTTC

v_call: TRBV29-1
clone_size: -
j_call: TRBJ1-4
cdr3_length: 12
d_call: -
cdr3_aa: CSALWNNEKLFF
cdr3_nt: TGCAGCGCCCTATGGAATAATGAAAAACTGTTTTTT

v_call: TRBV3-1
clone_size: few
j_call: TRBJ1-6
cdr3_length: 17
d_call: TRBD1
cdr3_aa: CASSTGQRSSYNSPLHF
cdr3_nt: TGTGCCAGCAGTACGGGACAGAGGAGCTCCTATAATTCACCCCTCCACTTT

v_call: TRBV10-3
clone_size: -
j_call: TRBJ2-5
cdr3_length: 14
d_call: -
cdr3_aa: CAISDPRRGETQYF
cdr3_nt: TGTGCCATCAGTGACCCCCGAAGAGGAGAGACCCAGTACTTC

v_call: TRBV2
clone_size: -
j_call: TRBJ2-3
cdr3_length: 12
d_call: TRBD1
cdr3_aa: CASRTGLDTQYF
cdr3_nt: TGTGCCAGCAGGACAGGGTTAGATACGCAGTATTTT

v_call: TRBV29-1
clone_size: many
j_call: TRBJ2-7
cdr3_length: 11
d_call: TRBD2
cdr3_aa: CSVGTSGEQYF
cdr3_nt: TGCAGCGTTGGGACTAGCGGCGAGCAGTACTTC

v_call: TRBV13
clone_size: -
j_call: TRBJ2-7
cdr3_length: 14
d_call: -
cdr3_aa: CASSVEPGLYEQYF
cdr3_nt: TGTGCCAGCAGCGTAGAACCGGGACTCTACGAGCAGTACTTC

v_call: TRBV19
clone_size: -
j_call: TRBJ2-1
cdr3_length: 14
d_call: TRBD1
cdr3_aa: CASSQRTGIHEQFF
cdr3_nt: TGTGCCAGTAGTCAACGGACAGGGATCCATGAGCAGTTCTTC

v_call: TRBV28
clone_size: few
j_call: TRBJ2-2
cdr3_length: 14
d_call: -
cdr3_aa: CASKSGAPVGELFF
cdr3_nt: TGTGCCAGCAAATCAGGGGCCCCCGTCGGGGAGCTGTTTTTT

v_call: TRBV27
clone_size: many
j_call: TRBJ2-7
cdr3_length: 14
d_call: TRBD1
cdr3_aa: CASSLWDSPYEQYF
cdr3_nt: TGTGCCAGCAGTTTATGGGACAGCCCCTACGAGCAGTACTTC

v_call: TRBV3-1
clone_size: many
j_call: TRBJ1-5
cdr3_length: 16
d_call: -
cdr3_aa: CASSQEVGGWDQPQHF
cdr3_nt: TGTGCCAGCAGCCAAGAGGTGGGAGGGTGGGATCAGCCCCAGCATTTT

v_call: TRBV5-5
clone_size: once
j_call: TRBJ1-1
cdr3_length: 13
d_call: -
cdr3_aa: CASSLLLGTEAFF
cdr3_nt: TGTGCCAGCAGCTTGCTACTGGGTACTGAAGCTTTCTTT

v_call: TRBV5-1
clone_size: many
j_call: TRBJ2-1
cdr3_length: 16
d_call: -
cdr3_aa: CASSLGSSALYNEQFF
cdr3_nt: TGCGCCAGCAGCTTGGGTTCTAGCGCCCTGTACAATGAGCAGTTCTTC

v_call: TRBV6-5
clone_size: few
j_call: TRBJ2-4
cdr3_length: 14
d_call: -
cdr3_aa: CASSYSRDSNIQYF
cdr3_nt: TGTGCCAGCAGTTACTCACGGGACTCCAACATTCAGTACTTC

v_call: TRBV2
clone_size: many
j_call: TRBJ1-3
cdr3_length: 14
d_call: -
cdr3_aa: CASRLGRGENTIYF
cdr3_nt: TGTGCCAGCCGGCTCGGCAGGGGCGAAAACACCATATATTTT

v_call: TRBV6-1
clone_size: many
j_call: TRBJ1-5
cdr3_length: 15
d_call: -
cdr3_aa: CASILQGSSNQPQHF
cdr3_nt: TGTGCCAGCATCTTACAGGGCTCAAGCAATCAGCCCCAGCATTTT

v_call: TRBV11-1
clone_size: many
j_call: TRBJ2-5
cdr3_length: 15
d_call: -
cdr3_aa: CASSFLAGHQETQYF
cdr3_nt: TGTGCCAGCAGCTTTCTAGCCGGACACCAAGAGACCCAGTACTTC

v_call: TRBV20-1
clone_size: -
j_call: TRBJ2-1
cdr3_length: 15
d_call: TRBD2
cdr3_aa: CSARNGGRLDNGQFF
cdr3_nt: TGCAGTGCTAGGAATGGCGGGAGGCTCGACAATGGGCAGTTCTTC

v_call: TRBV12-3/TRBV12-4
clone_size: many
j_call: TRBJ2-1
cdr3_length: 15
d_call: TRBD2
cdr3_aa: CASSLRGLAGNEQFF
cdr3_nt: TGTGCCAGCAGTTTACGAGGCCTAGCGGGCAATGAGCAGTTCTTC

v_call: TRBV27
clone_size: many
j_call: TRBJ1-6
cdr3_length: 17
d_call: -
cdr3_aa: CASSPRTESSYNSPLHF
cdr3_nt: TGTGCCAGCAGTCCCCGGACCGAGAGCTCCTATAATTCACCCCTCCACTTT

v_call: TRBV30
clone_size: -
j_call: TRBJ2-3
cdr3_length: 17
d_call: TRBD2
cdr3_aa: CAWIATGTSGRSDTQYF
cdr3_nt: TGTGCCTGGATTGCGACCGGGACTAGCGGGAGGTCGGATACGCAGTATTTT

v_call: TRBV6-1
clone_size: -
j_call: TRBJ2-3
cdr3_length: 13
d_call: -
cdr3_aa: CASTPSAVDTQYF
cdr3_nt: TGTGCCAGCACCCCCTCTGCCGTAGATACGCAGTATTTT

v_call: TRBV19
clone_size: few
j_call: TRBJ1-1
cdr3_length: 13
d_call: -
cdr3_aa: CASSPGTITEAFF
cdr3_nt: TGTGCCAGTAGTCCGGGGACCATCACTGAAGCTTTCTTT